Below, 7 T cell receptor beta chains from the same sample are listed, as sequenced in a study of sequential checkpoint blockade in melanoma. Noted treatment: randomized to nivolumab then ipilimumab (arm A) or the reverse (arm B). Clones were read by immunoSEQ multiplex PCR, and TCRdb kept only the in-frame ones, dropping some. The sample has 15,000 to 20,000 clones, around 68% seen once. The material sequenced was CD8+ T cells sorted from blood (inferred from file names), taken from a patient given nivolumab and ipilimumab in sequence. These receptors originate from a human donor with melanoma.

The gene calls are TRBV19 and TRBJ1-3; the D is unclear. The germline V and J ends were trimmed by 3 bases and 0 bases, with 15 bases remaining between them. The CDR3 contains 17 residues. Per germline, CDR1 LNHDA and CDR2 SQIVND (reference sequence). The DNA for the CDR3 is TGTGCCAGTAGTATTGATCCTCGAGTGGTCTCTGGAAACACCATATATTTT. Its protein is CASSIDPRVVSGNTIYF.

As DNA, the CDR3 is TGTGCCAGCAGTTTGACAGGGTTCCATAGAAATCAGCCCCAGCATTTT. Translation gives CASSLTGFHRNQPQHF. V gene TRBV27 combines with J gene TRBJ1-5, with 7 nucleotides matching TRBD1. The germline V gene has CDR1 MNHEY and CDR2 SMNVEV (reference sequence). V dropped 3 bases and J dropped 4; count of bases not matched to a gene: 9. The CDR3 has 16 residues.

The chain uses TRBV6-5 and TRBJ2-7, with D possibly TRBD2 on 5 matching bases. Germline CDR1 is MNHEY and CDR2 is SVGAGI. The V gene lost 7 bases and the J gene lost 2 bases, with 15 bases spanning the gap. The CDR3 is 14 amino acids. CDR3: CASITSGRAYEQYF. The CDR3, as DNA: TGTGCCAGCATCACCTCGGGAAGGGCCTACGAGCAGTACTTC.

The chain couples TRBV28 to TRBJ1-1; 11 bases fit TRBD1. The CDR3 loop spans 14 amino acids. Per the germline V gene, CDR1 is MDHEN and CDR2 is SYDVKM. The V gene end was trimmed by 8 bases and the J gene end by 5 bases; junction bases not matched to a gene: 7. The CDR3 loop reads CASAGTGGETEAFF. The CDR3 region has the DNA TGTGCCAGCGCCGGGACAGGGGGAGAGACTGAAGCTTTCTTT.

The CDR3 region has the DNA TGTGCCAGCAATCCGGGGGTAAAGGGCGGGGAGCTGTTTTTT. This gives the protein CASNPGVKGGELFF. This chain connects TRBV6-5 to TRBJ2-2, with D possibly TRBD2 on 6 matching bases. The CDR3 is 14 amino acids. From germline, CDR1 is MNHEY and CDR2 SVGAGI. V shed 7 bases and J shed 7 bases, with 16 bases lying between them.

This clone was found once. The chain joins TRBV9 to TRBJ2-2; TRBD2 matches 8 bases. V lost 2 bases, J lost 2 bases, and 8 bases stayed unmatched. The CDR3 length is 17 residues. From germline, CDR1 is SGDLS and CDR2 YYNGEE. Here the CDR3 reads CASSVSKRGRNTGELFF. DNA of the CDR3: TGTGCCAGCAGCGTTTCTAAGCGGGGGCGAAACACCGGGGAGCTGTTTTTT.

On this clone itself: The same CDR3 arises from other DNA sequences in this sample as well. The chain joins TRBV9 to TRBJ2-5; 9 bases map to TRBD1. Germline V gene sequence: CDR1 SGDLS, CDR2 YYNGEE. The CDR3 is 15 residues long. With V trimmed by 3 bases and J by 4 bases, 7 bases remained unmatched. This CDR3 reads CASSGGQGAGETQYF. In DNA form, the CDR3 reads TGTGCCAGCAGCGGGGGACAGGGAGCAGGAGAGACCCAGTACTTC. The whole variable domain, filled in from reference TRBV9 and TRBJ2-5, reads DSGVTQTPKHLITATGQRVTLRCSPRSGDLSVYWYQQSLDQGLQFLIQYYNGEERAKGNILERFSAQQFPDLHSELNLSSLELGDSALYFCASSGGQGAGETQYFGPGTRLLVL.